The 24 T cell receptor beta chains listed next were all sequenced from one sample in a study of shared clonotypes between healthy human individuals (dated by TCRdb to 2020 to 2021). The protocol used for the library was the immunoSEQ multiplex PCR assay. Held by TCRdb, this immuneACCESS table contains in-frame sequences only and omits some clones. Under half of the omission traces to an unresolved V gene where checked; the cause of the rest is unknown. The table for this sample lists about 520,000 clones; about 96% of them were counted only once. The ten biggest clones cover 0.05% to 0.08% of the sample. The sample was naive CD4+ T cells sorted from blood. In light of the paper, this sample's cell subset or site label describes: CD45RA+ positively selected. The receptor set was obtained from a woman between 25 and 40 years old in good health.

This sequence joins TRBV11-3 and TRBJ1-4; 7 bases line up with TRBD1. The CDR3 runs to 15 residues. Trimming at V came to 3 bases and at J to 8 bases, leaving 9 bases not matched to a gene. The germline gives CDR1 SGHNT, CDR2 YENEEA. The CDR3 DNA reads TGTGCCAGCAGCTTTTACAGGGGCCCTGGGGAAAAACTGTTTTTT. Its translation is CASSFYRGPGEKLFF.

CDR3 residues: CASSQGVAGDPEQYF. For the CDR3, the DNA is TGTGCCAGCAGCCAAGGGGTAGCGGGAGACCCCGAGCAGTACTTC. V and J are TRBV4-2 and TRBJ2-7; 9 bases line up with TRBD2. CDR3 size: 15 residues. The trim removed 1 base at V and 6 bases at J, leaving 7 bases unmatched. In germline, CDR1 is LGHNA, CDR2 YNFKEQ.

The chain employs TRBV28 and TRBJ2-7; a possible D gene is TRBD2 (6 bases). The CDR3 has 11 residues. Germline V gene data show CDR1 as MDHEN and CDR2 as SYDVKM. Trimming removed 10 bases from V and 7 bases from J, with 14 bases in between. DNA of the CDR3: TGTGCCACCCGCCTAGCGAGGGAGCAGTACTTC. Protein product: CATRLAREQYF.

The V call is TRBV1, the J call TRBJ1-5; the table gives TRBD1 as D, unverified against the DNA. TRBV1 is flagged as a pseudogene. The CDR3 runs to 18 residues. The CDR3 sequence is CTRKGNRGDNMGNQPQHF. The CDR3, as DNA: TGCACCAGGAAAGGGAACAGGGGGGATAATATGGGCAATCAGCCCCAGCATTTT.

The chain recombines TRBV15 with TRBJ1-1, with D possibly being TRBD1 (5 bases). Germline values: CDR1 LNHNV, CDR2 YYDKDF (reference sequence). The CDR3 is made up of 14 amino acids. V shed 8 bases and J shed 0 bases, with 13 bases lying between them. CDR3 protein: CATRQFEMNTEAFF. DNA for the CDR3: TGTGCCACCCGACAGTTCGAGATGAACACTGAAGCTTTCTTT.

In DNA, the CDR3 is TGTGCCAGCAGTTTTCCCGGGGATAGTGGGATCGAGCAGTTCTTC. It specifies CASSFPGDSGIEQFF. The rearrangement links TRBV27 to TRBJ2-1; D might be TRBD2 (5 bases). This CDR3 contains 15 residues. Trimming took off 3 bases at V and 10 bases at J, with 19 bases between the two ends. Germline V lookup: CDR1 MNHEY, CDR2 SMNVEV (reference sequence).

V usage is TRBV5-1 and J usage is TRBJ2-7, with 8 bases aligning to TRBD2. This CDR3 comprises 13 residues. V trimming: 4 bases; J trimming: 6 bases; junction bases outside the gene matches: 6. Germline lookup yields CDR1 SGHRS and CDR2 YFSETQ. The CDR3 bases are TGCGCCAGCAGCGGGCGGGAGGATGGCGAGCAGTACTTC. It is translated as CASSGREDGEQYF.

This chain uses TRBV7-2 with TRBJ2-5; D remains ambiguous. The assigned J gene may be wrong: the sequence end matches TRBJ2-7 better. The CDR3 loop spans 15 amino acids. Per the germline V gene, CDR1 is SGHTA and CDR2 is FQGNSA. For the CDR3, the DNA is TGTGCCAGCAAACACACGATGGGCAGCCCTGACGAGCAGTACTTC. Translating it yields CASKHTMGSPDEQYF.

The CDR3: CASSQRLGETQYF. In DNA form, the CDR3 reads TGTGCCAGCAGCCAGCGCCTGGGGGAGACCCAGTACTTC. The V and J genes are TRBV4-2 and TRBJ2-5; D remains unclear. The CDR3 loop spans 13 amino acids. V shed 3 bases and J shed 5 bases, with 10 bases lying between them. CDR1 LGHNA and CDR2 YNFKEQ come from the germline V gene.

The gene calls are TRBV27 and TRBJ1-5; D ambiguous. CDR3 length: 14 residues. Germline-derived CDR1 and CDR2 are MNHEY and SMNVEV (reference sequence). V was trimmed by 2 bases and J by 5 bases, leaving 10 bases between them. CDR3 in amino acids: CASSLGRWDQPQHF. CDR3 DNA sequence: TGTGCCAGCAGTTTAGGCAGATGGGATCAGCCCCAGCATTTT.

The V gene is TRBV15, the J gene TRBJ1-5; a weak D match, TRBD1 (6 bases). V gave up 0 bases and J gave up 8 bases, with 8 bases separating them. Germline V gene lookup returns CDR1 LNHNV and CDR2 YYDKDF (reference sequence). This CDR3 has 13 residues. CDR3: CATSRDGDKPQHF. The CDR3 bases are TGTGCCACCAGCAGAGATGGGGACAAGCCCCAGCATTTT.

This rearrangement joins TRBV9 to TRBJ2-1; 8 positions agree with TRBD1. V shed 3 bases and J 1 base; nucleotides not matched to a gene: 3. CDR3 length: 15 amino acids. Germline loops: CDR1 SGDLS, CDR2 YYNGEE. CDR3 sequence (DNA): TGTGCCAGCAGCGCGAGACAGGGGTCCTACAATGAGCAGTTCTTC. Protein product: CASSARQGSYNEQFF. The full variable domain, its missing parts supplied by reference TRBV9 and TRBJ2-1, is DSGVTQTPKHLITATGQRVTLRCSPRSGDLSVYWYQQSLDQGLQFLIQYYNGEERAKGNILERFSAQQFPDLHSELNLSSLELGDSALYFCASSARQGSYNEQFFGPGTRLTVL.

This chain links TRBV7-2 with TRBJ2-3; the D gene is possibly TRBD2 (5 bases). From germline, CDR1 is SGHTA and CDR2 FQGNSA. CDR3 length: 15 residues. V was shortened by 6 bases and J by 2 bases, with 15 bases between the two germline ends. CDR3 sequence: CASSTQFGLTDTQYF. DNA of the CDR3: TGTGCCAGCAGTACCCAGTTCGGACTCACAGATACGCAGTATTTT.

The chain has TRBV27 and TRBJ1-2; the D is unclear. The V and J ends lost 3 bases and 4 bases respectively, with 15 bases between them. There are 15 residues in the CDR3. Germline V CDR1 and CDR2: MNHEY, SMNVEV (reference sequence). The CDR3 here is CASSLAARGGYGYTF. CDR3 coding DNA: TGTGCCAGCAGTTTGGCGGCCCGCGGCGGCTATGGCTACACCTTC.

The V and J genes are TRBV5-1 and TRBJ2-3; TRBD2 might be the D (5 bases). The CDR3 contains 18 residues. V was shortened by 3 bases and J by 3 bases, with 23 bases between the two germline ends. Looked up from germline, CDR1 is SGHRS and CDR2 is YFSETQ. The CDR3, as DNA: TGCGCCAGCAGCTCCCTCGGCGAAGCGGCCTCCGGGACAGATACGCAGTATTTT. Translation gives CASSSLGEAASGTDTQYF.

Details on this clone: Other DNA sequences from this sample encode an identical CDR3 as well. This chain's CDR3 is CASSLWGRGQPQHF. In DNA, the CDR3 is TGTGCCAGCAGTTTGTGGGGAAGGGGTCAGCCCCAGCATTTT. The V call is TRBV28, the J call TRBJ1-5; a possible D gene is TRBD1 (5 bases). The V and J ends lost 3 bases and 6 bases respectively, with 12 bases between them. Germline V gene data show CDR1 as MDHEN and CDR2 as SYDVKM. This CDR3 region has 14 residues. Full variable domain (outside the CDR3, taken from reference TRBV28 and TRBJ1-5): DVKVTQSSRYLVKRTGEKVFLECVQDMDHENMFWYRQDPGLGLRLIYFSYDVKMKEKGDIPEGYSVSREKKERFSLILESASTNQTSMYLCASSLWGRGQPQHFGDGTRLSIL.

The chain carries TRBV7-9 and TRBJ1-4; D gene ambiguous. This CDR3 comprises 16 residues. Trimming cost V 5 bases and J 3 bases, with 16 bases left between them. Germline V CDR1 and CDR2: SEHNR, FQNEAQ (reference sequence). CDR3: CASSLGPSAANEKLFF. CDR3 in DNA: TGTGCCAGCAGCCTCGGGCCTTCGGCGGCTAATGAAAAACTGTTTTTT.

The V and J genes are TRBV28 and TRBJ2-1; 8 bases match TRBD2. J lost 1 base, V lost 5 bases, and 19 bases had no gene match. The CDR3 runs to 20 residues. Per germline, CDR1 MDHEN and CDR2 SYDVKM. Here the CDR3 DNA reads TGTGCCAGCAGTCAGTACAGAGTGAAGAGGCGGGGGGTTTCCTACAATGAGCAGTTCTTC. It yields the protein CASSQYRVKRRGVSYNEQFF.

CDR3 sequence reads: CSVERQHQETQYF. In DNA, the CDR3 is TGCAGCGTTGAAAGGCAGCACCAAGAGACCCAGTACTTC. The chain carries TRBV29-1 and TRBJ2-5; D ambiguous. V dropped 2 bases and J dropped 0 bases, with 7 bases sitting between them. The CDR3 consists of 13 residues. Germline assignment: CDR1 SQVTM and CDR2 ANQGSEA. The full variable domain, with the rest looked up from reference TRBV29-1 and TRBJ2-5, is SAVISQKPSRDICQRGTSLTIQCQVDSQVTMMFWYRQQPGQSLTLIATANQGSEATYESGFVIDKFPISRPNLTFSTLTVSNMSPEDSSIYLCSVERQHQETQYFGPGTRLLVL.

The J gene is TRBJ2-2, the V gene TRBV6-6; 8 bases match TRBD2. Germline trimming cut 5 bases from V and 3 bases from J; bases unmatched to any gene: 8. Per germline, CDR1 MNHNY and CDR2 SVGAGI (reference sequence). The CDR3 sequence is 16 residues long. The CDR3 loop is CASSTHTSGYTGELFF. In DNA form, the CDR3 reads TGTGCCAGCAGTACCCATACTAGCGGATACACCGGGGAGCTGTTTTTT.

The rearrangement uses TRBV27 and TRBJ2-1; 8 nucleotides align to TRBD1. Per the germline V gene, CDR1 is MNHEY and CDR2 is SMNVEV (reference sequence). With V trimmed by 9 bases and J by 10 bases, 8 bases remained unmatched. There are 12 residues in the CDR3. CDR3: CASRRGHGEQFF. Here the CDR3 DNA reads TGTGCCAGTCGCAGGGGGCATGGGGAGCAGTTCTTC.

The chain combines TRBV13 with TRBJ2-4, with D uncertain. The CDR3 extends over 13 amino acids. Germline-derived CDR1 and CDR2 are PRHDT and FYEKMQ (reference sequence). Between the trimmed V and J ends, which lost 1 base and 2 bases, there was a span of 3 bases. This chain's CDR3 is CASSLASKNIQYF. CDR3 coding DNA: TGTGCCAGCAGCTTAGCCTCCAAAAACATTCAGTACTTC.

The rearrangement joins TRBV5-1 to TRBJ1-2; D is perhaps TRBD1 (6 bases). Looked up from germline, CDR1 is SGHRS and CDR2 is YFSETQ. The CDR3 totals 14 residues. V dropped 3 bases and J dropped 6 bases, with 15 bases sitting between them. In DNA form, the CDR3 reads TGCGCCAGCAGCTCTGGGGTACAGGGCCATGGCTACACCTTC. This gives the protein CASSSGVQGHGYTF.

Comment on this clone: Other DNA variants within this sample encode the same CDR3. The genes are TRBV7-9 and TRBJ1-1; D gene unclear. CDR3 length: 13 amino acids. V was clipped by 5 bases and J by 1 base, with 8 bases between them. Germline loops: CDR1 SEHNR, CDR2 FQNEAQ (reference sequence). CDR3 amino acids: CASSPRGNTEAFF. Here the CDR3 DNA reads TGTGCCAGCAGCCCGCGAGGGAACACTGAAGCTTTCTTT.